Given below is one T cell receptor (beta chain) in context. Which antigen it targets is not known. It has no much larger one-base neighbor in the sample; base qualities were not kept. Reading the label with the study, this specimen's treatment or condition is: allogeneic hematopoietic cell transplantation with graft depleted of TCRalphabeta T cells and CD19 B cells. Transplant recipients were children who received TCRalphabeta/CD19-depleted allogeneic hematopoietic cell grafts. The data were taken from a study of T-cell reconstitution after alpha-beta-depleted transplantation in children (dated by TCRdb to about 2016). Turning to the overall study: Using TCR repertoire profiling, the study quantitatively followed how T-cell immune reconstitution unfolded in children after TCRalphabeta/CD19-depleted allogeneic hematopoietic cell transplantation. General conclusions and limits of the study: In some patients, high TCRbeta diversity at day 60 was attributed to recipient T cells and intrathymic progenitors that had survived conditioning. Over the following months the frequencies of hyperexpanded clones went down, and after one year T-cell counts and TCRbeta diversity were mostly credited to newly produced T cells. Apparently early alphabetaT-cell count recovery about two months after transplant reportedly relied on only several hundred rapidly expanded clones derived from non-depleted graft cells.

The junction carries 16 bases between V and J, which are trimmed by 6 bases and 1 base respectively. Based on the germline V gene, the CDR1 and CDR2 sequences are SGHTA and FQGNSA. There are 15 amino acids in the CDR3, from cysteine to phenylalanine inclusive. The read is trimmed to its CDR3 DNA, 45 bases read in frame from base 1. The receptor library was made with PCR. Sequenced on an Illumina HiSeq 2500. To normalize quantification of the TCRbeta repertoire, the TCR libraries were built with molecular barcoding that relied on unique molecular identifiers. Using fastp at Q25 and MiXCR, TCRdb reprocessed the public reads and kept productive beta chains. Entries that share a CDR3 protein sequence are merged under the most common genes and DNA. This sample has 350,000 to 500,000 distinct CDR3 sequences in its table, and over 40% of those were observed once. The biggest ten clones account for 25% to 30% of the sample.

Material: PBMCs, obtained before TCRalphabeta/CD19-depleted stem cell transplant. The receptor comes from a girl between 2 and 10 years old with aplastic anemia, due to receive a stem cell transplant. The sequence is built from TRBV7-2 and TRBJ2-7; the D gene is not confidently resolved. The CDR3 is CASRPPDRASYEQYF. The nucleotide sequence reads TGTGCCAGCAGGCCCCCGGATCGGGCTTCCTACGAGCAGTACTTC.